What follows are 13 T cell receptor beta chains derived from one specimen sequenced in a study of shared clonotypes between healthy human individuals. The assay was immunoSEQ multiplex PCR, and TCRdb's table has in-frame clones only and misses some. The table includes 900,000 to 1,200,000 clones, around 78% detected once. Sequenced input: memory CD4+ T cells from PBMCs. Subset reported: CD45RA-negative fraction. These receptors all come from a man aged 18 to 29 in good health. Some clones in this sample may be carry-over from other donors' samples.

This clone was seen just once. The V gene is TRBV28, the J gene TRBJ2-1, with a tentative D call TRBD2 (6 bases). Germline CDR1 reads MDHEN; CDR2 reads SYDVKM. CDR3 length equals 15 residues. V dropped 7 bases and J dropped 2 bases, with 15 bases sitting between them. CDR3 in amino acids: CASKEGGGTYNEQFF. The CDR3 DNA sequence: TGTGCCAGCAAAGAGGGCGGAGGGACCTACAATGAGCAGTTCTTC.

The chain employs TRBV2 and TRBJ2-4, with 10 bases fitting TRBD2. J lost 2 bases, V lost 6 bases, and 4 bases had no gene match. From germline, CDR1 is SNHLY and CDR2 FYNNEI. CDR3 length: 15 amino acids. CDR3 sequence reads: CASRTSGITKNIQYF. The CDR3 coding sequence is TGTGCCAGCAGAACTAGCGGGATTACCAAAAACATTCAGTACTTC.

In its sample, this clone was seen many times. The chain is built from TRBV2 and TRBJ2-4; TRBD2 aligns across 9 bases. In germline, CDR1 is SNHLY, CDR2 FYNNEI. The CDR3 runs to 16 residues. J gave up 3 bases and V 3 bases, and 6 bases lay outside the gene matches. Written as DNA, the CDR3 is TGTGCCAGCAGTGAGTTCCTAGCGGGAAACAAAAACATTCAGTACTTC. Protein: CASSEFLAGNKNIQYF.

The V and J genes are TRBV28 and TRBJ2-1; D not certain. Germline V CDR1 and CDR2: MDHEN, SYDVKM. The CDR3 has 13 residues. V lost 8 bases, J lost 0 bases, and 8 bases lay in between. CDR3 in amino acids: CASLSSSYNEQFF. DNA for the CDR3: TGTGCCAGCCTGAGCAGCTCCTACAATGAGCAGTTCTTC.

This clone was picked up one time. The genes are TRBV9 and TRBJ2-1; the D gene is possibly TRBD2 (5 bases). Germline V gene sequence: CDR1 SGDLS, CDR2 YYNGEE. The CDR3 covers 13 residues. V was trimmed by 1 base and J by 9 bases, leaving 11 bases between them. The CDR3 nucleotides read TGTGCCAGCAGCGTATGGCTAGCTGGTGAGCAGTTCTTC. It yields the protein CASSVWLAGEQFF. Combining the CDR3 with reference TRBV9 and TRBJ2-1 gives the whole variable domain DSGVTQTPKHLITATGQRVTLRCSPRSGDLSVYWYQQSLDQGLQFLIQYYNGEERAKGNILERFSAQQFPDLHSELNLSSLELGDSALYFCASSVWLAGEQFFGPGTRLTVL.

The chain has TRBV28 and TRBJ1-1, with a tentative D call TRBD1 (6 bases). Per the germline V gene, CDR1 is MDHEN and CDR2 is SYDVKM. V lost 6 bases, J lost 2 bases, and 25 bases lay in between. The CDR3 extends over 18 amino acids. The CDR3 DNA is TGTGCCAGCAGCCTAACGTTCGGGGGCGGGCGTGCAAACACTGAAGCTTTCTTT. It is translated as CASSLTFGGGRANTEAFF.

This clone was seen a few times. The CDR3 sequence is CASGPPSEGDEKLFF. The CDR3 coding sequence is TGTGCTAGTGGTCCCCCGTCTGAGGGGGATGAAAAACTGTTTTTT. V usage is TRBV12-5 and J usage is TRBJ1-4; perhaps TRBD1 as D (6 bases). In germline, CDR1 is LGHNT, CDR2 FRNRAP. The length of the CDR3 is 15 residues. Trimming left V 5 bases short and J 6 bases short, with 16 bases between.

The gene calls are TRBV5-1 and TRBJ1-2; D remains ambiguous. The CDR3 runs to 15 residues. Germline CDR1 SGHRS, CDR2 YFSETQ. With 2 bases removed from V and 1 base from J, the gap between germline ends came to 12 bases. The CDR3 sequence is CASSFGIDGNYGYTF. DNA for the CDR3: TGCGCCAGCAGCTTCGGGATCGACGGTAACTATGGCTACACCTTC.

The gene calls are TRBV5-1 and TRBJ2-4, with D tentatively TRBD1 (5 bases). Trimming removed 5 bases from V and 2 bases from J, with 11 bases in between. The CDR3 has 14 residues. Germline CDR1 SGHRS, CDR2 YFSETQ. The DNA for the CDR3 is TGCGCCAGCAGTCTGGACACTTCCAAAAACATTCAGTACTTC. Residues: CASSLDTSKNIQYF.

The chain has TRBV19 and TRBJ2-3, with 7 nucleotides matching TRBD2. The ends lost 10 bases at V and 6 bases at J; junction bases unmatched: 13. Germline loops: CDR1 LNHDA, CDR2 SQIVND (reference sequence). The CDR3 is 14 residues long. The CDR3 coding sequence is TGTGCCACCACTACTAGCGCCAGTTCTGATACGCAGTATTTT. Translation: CATTTSASSDTQYF.

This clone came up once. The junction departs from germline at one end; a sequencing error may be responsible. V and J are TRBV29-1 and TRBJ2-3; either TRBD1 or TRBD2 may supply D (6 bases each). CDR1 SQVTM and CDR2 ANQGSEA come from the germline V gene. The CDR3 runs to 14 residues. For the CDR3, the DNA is TGCAGCGCTCTCGGGGGCAGGGGCACAGATACGCGGTATTTT. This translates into CSALGGRGTDTRYF.

In DNA form, the CDR3 reads TGCGCCAGCAGCTTGGTCTCTGGGGCCACAGATACGCAGTATTTT. Amino acid sequence: CASSLVSGATDTQYF. V is TRBV5-1 and J is TRBJ2-3, with a possible D match to TRBD1 (5 bases). Trimming shortened V by 0 bases and J by 2 bases, and 10 bases separated the two germline ends. Germline V CDR1 and CDR2: SGHRS, YFSETQ. There are 15 residues in the CDR3.

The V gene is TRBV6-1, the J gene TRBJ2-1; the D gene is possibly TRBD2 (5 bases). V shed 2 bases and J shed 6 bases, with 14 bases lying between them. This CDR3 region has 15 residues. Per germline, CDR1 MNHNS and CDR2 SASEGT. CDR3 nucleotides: TGTGCCAGCAGTGAATCCCCCTCCCGGGGCAATGAGCAGTTCTTC. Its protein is CASSESPSRGNEQFF.